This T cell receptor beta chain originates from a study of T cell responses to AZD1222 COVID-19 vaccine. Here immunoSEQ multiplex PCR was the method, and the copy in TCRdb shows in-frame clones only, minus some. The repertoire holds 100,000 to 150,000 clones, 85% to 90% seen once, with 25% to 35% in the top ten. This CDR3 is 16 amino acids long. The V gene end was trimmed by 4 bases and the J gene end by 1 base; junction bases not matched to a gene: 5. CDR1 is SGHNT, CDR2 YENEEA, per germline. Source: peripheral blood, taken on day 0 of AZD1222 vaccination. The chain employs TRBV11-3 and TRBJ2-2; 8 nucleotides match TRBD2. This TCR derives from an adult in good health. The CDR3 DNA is TGTGCCAGCAGCTACAGCGGGGGCCAGAACACCGGGGAGCTGTTTTTT. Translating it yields CASSYSGGQNTGELFF.